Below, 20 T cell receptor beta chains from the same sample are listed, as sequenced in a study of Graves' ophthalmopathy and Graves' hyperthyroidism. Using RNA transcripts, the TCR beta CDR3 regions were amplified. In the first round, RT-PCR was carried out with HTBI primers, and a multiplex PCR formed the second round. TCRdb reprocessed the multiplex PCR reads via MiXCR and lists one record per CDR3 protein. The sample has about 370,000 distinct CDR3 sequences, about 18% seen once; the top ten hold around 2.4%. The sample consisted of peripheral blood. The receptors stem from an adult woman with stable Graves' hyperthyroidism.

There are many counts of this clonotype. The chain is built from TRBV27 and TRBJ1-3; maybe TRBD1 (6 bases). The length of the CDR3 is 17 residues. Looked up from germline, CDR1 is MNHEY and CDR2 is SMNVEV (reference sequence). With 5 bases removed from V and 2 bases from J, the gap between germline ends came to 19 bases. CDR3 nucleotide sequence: TGTGCCAGCAGTCCAAAACGACAGGCGACCCCTGGAAACACCATATATTTT. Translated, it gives CASSPKRQATPGNTIYF.

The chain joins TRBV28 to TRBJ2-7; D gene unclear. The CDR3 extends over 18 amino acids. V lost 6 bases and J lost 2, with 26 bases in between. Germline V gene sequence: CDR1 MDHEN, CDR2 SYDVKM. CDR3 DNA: TGTGCCAGCAGCCAATCTCACAGCCGGTCGGTAACAACCTACGAGCAGTACTTC. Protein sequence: CASSQSHSRSVTTYEQYF.

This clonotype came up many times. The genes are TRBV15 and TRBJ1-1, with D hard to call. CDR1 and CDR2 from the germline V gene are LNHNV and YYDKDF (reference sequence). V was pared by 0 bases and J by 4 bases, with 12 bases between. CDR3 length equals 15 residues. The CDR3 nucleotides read TGTGCCACCAGCAGAGATGTGGGAGTTATCACTGAAGCTTTCTTT. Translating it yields CATSRDVGVITEAFF.

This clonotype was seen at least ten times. CDR3: CSARDLVTPGYEQYF. DNA for the CDR3: TGCAGTGCTAGAGATCTGGTTACACCGGGGTACGAGCAGTACTTC. This chain connects TRBV20-1 to TRBJ2-7, with TRBD2 as a possible D gene (5 bases). Germline V CDR1 and CDR2: DFQATT, SNEGSKA (reference sequence). The CDR3 has 15 amino acids. The V end was cut by 0 bases, the J end by 4 bases, with 16 bases between.

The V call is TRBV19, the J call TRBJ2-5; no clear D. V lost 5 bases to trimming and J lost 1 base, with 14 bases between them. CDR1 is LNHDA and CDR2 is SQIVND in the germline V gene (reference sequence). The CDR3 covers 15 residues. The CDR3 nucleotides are TGTGCCAGTAGTCCCTATCCGGGCACCCAAGAGACCCAGTACTTC. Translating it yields CASSPYPGTQETQYF.

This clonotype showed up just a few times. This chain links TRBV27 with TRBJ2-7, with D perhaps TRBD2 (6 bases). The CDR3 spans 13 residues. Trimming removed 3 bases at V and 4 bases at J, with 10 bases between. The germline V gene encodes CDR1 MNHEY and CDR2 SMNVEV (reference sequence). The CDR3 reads CASSLTRIYEQYF. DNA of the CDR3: TGTGCCAGCAGTTTGACTAGAATTTACGAGCAGTACTTC.

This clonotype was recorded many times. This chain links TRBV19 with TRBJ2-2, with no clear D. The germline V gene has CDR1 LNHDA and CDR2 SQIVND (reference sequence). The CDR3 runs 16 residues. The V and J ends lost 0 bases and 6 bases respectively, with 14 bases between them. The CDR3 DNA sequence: TGTGCCAGTAGTATAGAGTTTGGGGAAAAGGCCGGGGAGCTGTTTTTT. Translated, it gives CASSIEFGEKAGELFF.

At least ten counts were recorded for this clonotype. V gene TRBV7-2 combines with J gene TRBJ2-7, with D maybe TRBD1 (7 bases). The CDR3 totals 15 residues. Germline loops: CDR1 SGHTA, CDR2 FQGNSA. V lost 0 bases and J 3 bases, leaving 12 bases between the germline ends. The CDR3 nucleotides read TGTGCCAGCAGCTTAGCGTGGGGGGACAGCTACGAGCAGTACTTC. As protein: CASSLAWGDSYEQYF.

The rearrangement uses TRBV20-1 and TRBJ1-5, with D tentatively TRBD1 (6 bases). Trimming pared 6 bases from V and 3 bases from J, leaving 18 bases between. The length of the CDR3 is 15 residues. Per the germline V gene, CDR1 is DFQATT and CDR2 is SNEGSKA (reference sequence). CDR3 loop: CSADPWTASNQPQHF. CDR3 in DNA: TGCAGTGCCGACCCCTGGACAGCCTCCAATCAGCCCCAGCATTTT.

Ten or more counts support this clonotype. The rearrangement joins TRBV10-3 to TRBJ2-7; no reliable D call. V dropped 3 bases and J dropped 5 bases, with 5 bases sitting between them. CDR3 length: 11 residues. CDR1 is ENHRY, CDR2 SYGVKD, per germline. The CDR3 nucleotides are TGTGCCATCAGTGAACGGAACGAGCAGTACTTC. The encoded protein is CAISERNEQYF.

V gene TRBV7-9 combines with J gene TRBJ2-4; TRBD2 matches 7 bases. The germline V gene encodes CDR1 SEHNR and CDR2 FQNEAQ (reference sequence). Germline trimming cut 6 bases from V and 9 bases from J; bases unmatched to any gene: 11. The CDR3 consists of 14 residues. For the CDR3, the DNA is TGTGCCAGCAGTTCCGCGGGGAGGGTTGTCATTCAGTACTTC. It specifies CASSSAGRVVIQYF.

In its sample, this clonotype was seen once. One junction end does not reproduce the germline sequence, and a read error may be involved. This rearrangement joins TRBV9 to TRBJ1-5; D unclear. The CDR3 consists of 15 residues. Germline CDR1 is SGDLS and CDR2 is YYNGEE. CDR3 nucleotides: TGTGCCAGCAGCCAAGACGGTTATAGCGATCAGCCCCAGCATTTT. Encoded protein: CASSQDGYSDQPQHF.

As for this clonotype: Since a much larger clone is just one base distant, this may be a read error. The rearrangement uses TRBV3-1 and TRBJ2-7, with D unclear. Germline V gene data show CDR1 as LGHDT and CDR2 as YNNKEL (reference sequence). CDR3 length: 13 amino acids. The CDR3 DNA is TGTTCCAGCAGCCACGTCAATGGCTACGAGCAGTACTTC. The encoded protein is CSSSHVNGYEQYF.

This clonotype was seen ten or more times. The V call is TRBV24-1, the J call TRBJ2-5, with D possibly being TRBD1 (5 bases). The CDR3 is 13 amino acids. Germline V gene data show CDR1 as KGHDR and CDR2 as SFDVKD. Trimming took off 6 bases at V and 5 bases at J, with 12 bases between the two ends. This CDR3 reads CATSSRGRETQYF. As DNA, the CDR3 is TGTGCCACCAGTTCTAGGGGCCGGGAGACCCAGTACTTC.

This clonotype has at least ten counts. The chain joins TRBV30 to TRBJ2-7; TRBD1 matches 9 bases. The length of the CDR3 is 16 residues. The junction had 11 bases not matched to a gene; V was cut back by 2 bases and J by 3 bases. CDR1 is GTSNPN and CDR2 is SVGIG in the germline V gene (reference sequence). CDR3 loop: CAWSSNRGHPNYEQYF. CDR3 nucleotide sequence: TGTGCCTGGAGTTCGAACAGGGGGCACCCGAACTACGAGCAGTACTTC.

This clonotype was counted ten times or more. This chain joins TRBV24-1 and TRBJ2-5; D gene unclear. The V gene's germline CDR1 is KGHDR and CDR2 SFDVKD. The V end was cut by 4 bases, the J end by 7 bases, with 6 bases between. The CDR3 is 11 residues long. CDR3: CATSESGTQYF. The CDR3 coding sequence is TGTGCCACCAGTGAGTCTGGGACCCAGTACTTC.

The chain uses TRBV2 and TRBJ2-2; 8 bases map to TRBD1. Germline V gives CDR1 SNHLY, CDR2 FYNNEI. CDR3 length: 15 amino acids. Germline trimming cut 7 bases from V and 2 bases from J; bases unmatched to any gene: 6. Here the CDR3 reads CASKDRGGNTGELFF. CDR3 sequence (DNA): TGTGCCAGCAAAGACAGGGGCGGAAACACCGGGGAGCTGTTTTTT.

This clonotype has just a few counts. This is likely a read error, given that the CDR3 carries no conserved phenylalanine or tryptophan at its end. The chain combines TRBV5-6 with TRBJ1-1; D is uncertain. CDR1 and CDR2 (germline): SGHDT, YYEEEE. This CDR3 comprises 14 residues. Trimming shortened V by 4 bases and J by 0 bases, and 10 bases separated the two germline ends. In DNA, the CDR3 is TGTGCCAGCAGCCCCCTCGGCTTGAACACTGAAGCTTTCCTT. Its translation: CASSPLGLNTEAFL.

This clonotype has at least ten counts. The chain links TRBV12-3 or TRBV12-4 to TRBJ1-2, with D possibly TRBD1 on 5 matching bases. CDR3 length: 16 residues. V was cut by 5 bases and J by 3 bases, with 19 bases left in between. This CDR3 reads CASSRRVARGDYGYTF. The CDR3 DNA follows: TGTGCCAGCAGTCGGCGGGTCGCTCGGGGGGACTATGGCTACACCTTC.

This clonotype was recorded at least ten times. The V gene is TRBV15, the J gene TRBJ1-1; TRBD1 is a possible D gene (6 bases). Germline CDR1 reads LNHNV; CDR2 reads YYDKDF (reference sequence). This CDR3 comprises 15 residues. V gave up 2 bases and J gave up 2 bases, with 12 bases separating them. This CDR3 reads CATSRPPDRNTEAFF. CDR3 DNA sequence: TGTGCCACCAGCAGACCTCCGGACAGAAACACTGAAGCTTTCTTT.